The entry below gives a single T cell receptor (beta chain) sequence along with its context. This CDR3 spans 17 amino acids. Germline V gene data show CDR1 as MGHRA and CDR2 as YSYEKL. After removal of 4 bases from V and 0 bases from J, the junction contained 5 bases not matched to a gene. The table came from immunoSEQ multiplex PCR; TCRdb's copy has only in-frame clones and leaves some out. The table records roughly 80,000 clones, roughly 89% of them present only once. The data derive from a study of OX40 agonist ivuxolimab in advanced cancers. About the study: The dose of intravenous ivuxolimab that patients received every 2 weeks ranged from 0.01 to 10 mg/kg. The study enrolled dose-escalation patients with hepatocellular carcinoma, melanoma, renal cell or head and neck cancer. Previous treatment with anti-PD-1, anti-PD-L1 or anti-CTLA-4 therapy was allowed; 40% had received some.

The sequence derives from an adult with an advanced solid tumor such as melanoma, head and neck, liver or kidney cancer. The source was CD4+ or CD8+ T cells sorted from blood, collected in a trial of the OX40 agonist ivuxolimab. The chain combines TRBV4-1 with TRBJ1-6; 8 bases are a match to TRBD1. CDR3 protein: CASSPRGPSSYNSPLHF. The CDR3 DNA reads TGCGCCAGCAGCCCCAGGGGGCCGAGCTCCTATAATTCACCCCTCCACTTT.